A selection of T cell receptor beta chains follows, all from one sample in a study of regulatory T cells in long-lasting Graves disease. TCRdb recomputed calls from the multiplex PCR reads with MiXCR, one row per CDR3 protein. Among roughly 530,000 distinct CDR3 sequences, about 16% were seen once, and the ten largest hold just under 25%. These sequences were also reported in another study, on T cells in Graves' hyperthyroidism and ophthalmopathy.

The sequencing here drew on peripheral blood mononuclear cells (PBMCs), taken at new diagnosis, from a patient treated with antithyroid drugs. All receptors derive from a woman aged 35-60 years with Graves disease. CDR3s include the opening cysteine and the closing phenylalanine or tryptophan. A D gene is named only where the DNA matches it firmly. The listing skips clone size in some rows; elsewhere it reads once, few, many or a size class.

V	J	D	size	CDR3	DNA
TRBV28	TRBJ2-3	TRBD2	few	CASSPGLAGGPSNTQYF	TGTGCCAGCAGCCCCGGACTAGCGGGGGGGCCTTCGAATACGCAGTATTTT
TRBV30	TRBJ2-5	-	-	CAWSGPTLRRQETQYF	TGTGCCTGGAGTGGACCGACGTTAAGACGGCAAGAGACCCAGTACTTC
TRBV20-1	TRBJ2-1	TRBD2	-	CSAWDYYNEQFF	TGCAGTGCGTGGGACTACTACAATGAGCAGTTCTTC
TRBV19	TRBJ2-5	-	few	CASSIAGFGREETQYF	TGTGCCAGTAGTATTGCGGGCTTCGGGAGAGAAGAGACCCAGTACTTC
TRBV7-3	TRBJ2-3	TRBD2	few	CASSPRLAGGSRDTQYF	TGTGCCAGCAGCCCACGACTAGCGGGGGGGTCACGGGATACGCAGTATTTT
TRBV4-1	TRBJ1-2	-	many	CASSQDRGTGGYTF	TGCGCCAGCAGCCAAGATCGCGGGACCGGTGGCTACACCTTC
TRBV12-3/TRBV12-4	TRBJ2-3	-	many	CASSFVAAPSDTQYF	TGTGCCAGCAGTTTTGTCGCTGCCCCTTCGGATACGCAGTATTTT
TRBV10-1	TRBJ2-4	TRBD2	-	CASSATSGGPGGNIQYF	TGCGCCAGCAGTGCTACTAGCGGGGGCCCCGGCGGGAACATTCAGTACTTC
TRBV5-1	TRBJ1-1	-	-	CASSLDSVNTEAFF	TGCGCCAGCAGCTTGGATTCGGTGAACACTGAAGCTTTCTTT
TRBV11-2	TRBJ2-1	-	many	CASSAFGVLGEQFF	TGTGCCAGCAGCGCTTTCGGGGTCTTGGGCGAGCAGTTCTTC
TRBV9	TRBJ1-1	-	-	CASSAGDTRHTEAFF	TGTGCCAGCAGCGCCGGGGACACACGACACACTGAAGCTTTCTTT
TRBV19	TRBJ1-6	TRBD1	-	CASSTSGQVEYSPLHF	TGTGCCAGTAGTACTTCGGGACAGGTAGAATACTCACCCCTCCACTTT
TRBV2	TRBJ2-7	-	-	CASSDGNVQYF	TGTGCCAGCAGTGATGGGAACGTGCAGTACTTC
TRBV6-1	TRBJ1-4	-	few	CASLKGGGQLNEKLFF	TGTGCCAGCCTGAAAGGCGGGGGGCAACTTAATGAAAAACTGTTTTTT
TRBV2	TRBJ2-6	TRBD1	few	CASSGRQGVRSSWANVLTF	TGTGCCAGCAGTGGCCGACAGGGGGTGAGGAGCTCTTGGGCCAACGTCCTGACTTTC
TRBV5-1	TRBJ1-1	-	-	CASSLGSTNTEAFF	TGCGCCAGCAGCTTAGGTAGTACGAACACTGAAGCTTTCTTT
TRBV7-9	TRBJ1-4	-	once	CASSFASLNEKLFF	TGTGCCAGCAGCTTTGCCAGCCTTAATGAAAAACTGTTTTTT
TRBV5-1	TRBJ2-7	TRBD1	many	CASSRTGDSGNEQYF	TGCGCCAGCAGCAGGACAGGGGACTCTGGCAACGAGCAGTACTTC
TRBV13	TRBJ1-3	-	few	CASSFGWSSGNTIYF	TGTGCCAGCAGCTTTGGATGGAGCTCTGGAAACACCATATATTTT
TRBV20-1	TRBJ1-4	-	few	CSARERTTGEKLFF	TGCAGTGCTAGAGAAAGGACGACGGGGGAAAAACTGTTTTTT
TRBV7-8	TRBJ1-1	-	many	CASSLGSLFTEAFF	TGTGCCAGCAGCCTAGGGAGTTTATTCACTGAAGCTTTCTTT
TRBV20-1	TRBJ2-3	-	many	CSARGGLWAGTDTQYF	TGCAGTGCTAGAGGCGGCCTATGGGCGGGCACAGATACGCAGTATTTT
TRBV7-9	TRBJ1-2	TRBD1	few	CASSETGSNYGYTF	TGTGCCAGCAGTGAGACAGGGTCTAACTATGGCTACACCTTC
TRBV28	TRBJ2-3	-	few	CASSFDSSGDTDTQYF	TGTGCCAGCAGTTTCGACAGTTCGGGGGACACAGATACGCAGTATTTT
TRBV28	TRBJ2-1	TRBD2	few	CASSFLSGGAGNEQFF	TGTGCCAGCAGTTTCCTAAGCGGGGGGGCCGGCAATGAGCAGTTCTTC
TRBV28	TRBJ1-1	TRBD1	many	CASSEGDSPREAFF	TGTGCCAGCAGTGAAGGGGACAGCCCAAGGGAAGCTTTCTTT
TRBV6-2/TRBV6-3	TRBJ1-2	-	many	CASSYSNDLHYGYTF	TGTGCCAGCAGTTACTCGAATGATCTACATTATGGCTACACCTTC
TRBV7-9	TRBJ2-3	TRBD2	many	CASSAALAATTDTQYF	TGTGCCAGCAGCGCAGCCCTAGCGGCCACCACAGATACGCAGTATTTT
TRBV11-3	TRBJ2-3	-	many	CASSAPGGSTDTQYF	TGTGCCAGCAGCGCCCCGGGGGGCAGCACAGATACGCAGTATTTT
TRBV3-1	TRBJ1-1	-	many	CASSQGAREAFF	TGTGCCAGCAGCCAAGGGGCCAGGGAAGCTTTCTTT
TRBV30	TRBJ1-2	-	many	CAWSVGGYGYTF	TGTGCCTGGAGTGTCGGCGGATATGGCTACACCTTC
TRBV10-3	TRBJ1-1	TRBD1	many	CAISESRGLITEAFF	TGTGCCATCAGTGAGTCTAGGGGGCTTATCACTGAAGCTTTCTTT
TRBV11-2	TRBJ1-2	-	many	CASSPLDRNYGYTF	TGTGCCAGCAGCCCCCTAGACAGAAACTATGGCTACACCTTC
TRBV7-9	TRBJ2-1	-	many	CASSPVAKEQFF	TGTGCCAGCAGCCCCGTTGCTAAGGAGCAGTTCTTC
TRBV28	TRBJ2-2	-	-	CASSLPLGFGAGELFF	TGTGCCAGCAGTTTACCCCTAGGGTTTGGGGCCGGGGAGCTGTTTTTT
TRBV4-1	TRBJ2-1	TRBD1	many	CASSQMGQGNEQFF	TGCGCCAGCAGCCAAATGGGACAGGGGAATGAGCAGTTCTTC
TRBV12-3/TRBV12-4	TRBJ1-4	-	many	CASSLGPGGEKLFF	TGTGCCAGCAGTTTGGGCCCAGGCGGCGAAAAACTGTTTTTT
TRBV7-9	TRBJ2-3	TRBD2	many	CASSSGLAGTRTDTQYF	TGTGCCAGCAGCTCCGGACTAGCGGGGACCCGCACAGATACGCAGTATTTT
TRBV6-1	TRBJ1-1	-	many	CASNAGRGTEAFF	TGTGCCAGCAACGCGGGACGTGGGACTGAAGCTTTCTTT
TRBV11-2	TRBJ2-1	-	many	CASSLEGSGFTRHEQFF	TGTGCCAGCAGCTTAGAAGGGTCGGGATTTACTAGACATGAGCAGTTCTTC
TRBV12-3/TRBV12-4	TRBJ2-3	TRBD2	many	CASTSTSGYTDTQYF	TGTGCCAGCACTTCGACTAGCGGATACACAGATACGCAGTATTTT
TRBV18	TRBJ2-3	-	many	CASSKDGTSTDTQYF	TGTGCCAGCTCAAAAGATGGGACTAGCACAGATACGCAGTATTTT
TRBV4-1	TRBJ2-5	-	-	CASSPGVTQETQYF	TGCGCCAGCAGCCCGGGGGTAACCCAAGAGACCCAGTACTTC
TRBV7-2	TRBJ1-1	-	-	CASSLVKGEAFF	TGTGCCAGCAGCTTAGTAAAAGGGGAAGCTTTCTTT
TRBV2	TRBJ2-7	-	many	CATQVGWGKNSYEQYF	TGTGCCACCCAAGTTGGGTGGGGGAAAAATAGCTACGAGCAGTACTTC
TRBV15	TRBJ2-1	TRBD2	-	CATSTPLAGGHYEQFF	TGTGCCACCAGCACCCCGCTAGCGGGGGGGCATTATGAGCAGTTCTTC
TRBV7-6	TRBJ2-3	-	-	CASSLPGHSTDTQYF	TGTGCCAGCAGTTTACCGGGACATAGCACAGATACGCAGTATTTT
TRBV12-3/TRBV12-4	TRBJ1-4	-	many	CASSRDLRGEKLFF	TGTGCCAGCAGTCGGGACTTGAGGGGTGAAAAACTGTTTTTT
TRBV20-1	TRBJ2-2	-	-	CSARGPTESPGELFF	TGCAGTGCTAGAGGTCCGACAGAAAGCCCCGGGGAGCTGTTTTTT
TRBV7-9	TRBJ1-6	-	-	CASSFVGRSPLHF	TGTGCCAGCAGCTTCGTCGGGCGTTCACCCCTCCACTTT
TRBV5-5	TRBJ1-1	TRBD1	-	CANSLGQEGLNTEAFF	TGTGCCAACAGCTTGGGACAGGAAGGTCTGAACACTGAAGCTTTCTTT
TRBV7-9	TRBJ1-4	-	many	CASSASGRTAEKLFF	TGTGCCAGCAGCGCGAGCGGTAGGACAGCCGAAAAACTGTTTTTT
TRBV11-2	TRBJ2-3	TRBD2	many	CASSPIVLRGTDTQYF	TGTGCCAGCAGCCCCATCGTCTTGCGGGGGACAGATACGCAGTATTTT
TRBV6-6	TRBJ1-5	-	-	CASSYSSGSGQPQHF	TGTGCCAGCAGTTACTCGAGTGGGAGTGGCCAGCCCCAGCATTTT
TRBV27	TRBJ1-1	-	few	CASNLVGRETEAFF	TGTGCCAGCAATCTTGTGGGGCGAGAGACTGAAGCTTTCTTT
TRBV2	TRBJ1-2	-	few	CASSEPDRTYGYTF	TGTGCCAGCAGTGAACCGGACAGAACCTATGGCTACACCTTC
TRBV28	TRBJ1-4	TRBD1	many	CASSTTGTGLEKLFF	TGTGCCAGCAGTACCACCGGGACAGGGCTTGAAAAACTGTTTTTT
TRBV28	TRBJ1-2	-	-	CASSLTLNCGYTF	TGTGCCAGCAGTTTGACCCTAAACTGTGGCTACACCTTC
TRBV28	TRBJ2-3	TRBD2	-	CASSTPGLAGGAGDTQYF	TGTGCCAGCAGTACACCGGGACTAGCGGGGGGGGCTGGAGATACGCAGTATTTT
TRBV28	TRBJ1-2	-	-	CASSSPGKGYGYTF	TGTGCCAGCAGTTCGCCAGGGAAAGGATATGGCTACACCTTC